This entry lists 8 T cell receptor beta chains sequenced from one sample in a study of CD8 T cells in Susac syndrome. When the RNA was reverse transcribed, random hexamers were used with an input of 0.5 to 1 ug. MiXCR, applied by TCRdb to the immunoSEQ multiplex PCR reads, yields one record per CDR3 protein. The sample contains approximately 210,000 distinct CDR3 sequences, about 94% of which appear only once. Sequencing was performed on CD4+ T cells from PBMCs. The receptors here all came from a human donor with Susac syndrome.

V gene TRBV2 combines with J gene TRBJ2-4; D is uncertain. The CDR3 extends over 12 amino acids. V shed 7 bases and J shed 2 bases, with 6 bases lying between them. Germline CDR1 reads SNHLY; CDR2 reads FYNNEI. The CDR3 protein is CASKDPKNIQYF. DNA for the CDR3: TGTGCCAGCAAGGACCCCAAAAACATTCAGTACTTC.

V gene TRBV28 combines with J gene TRBJ2-5; tentative D call: TRBD1 (5 bases). CDR3 size: 14 residues. V was pared by 5 bases and J by 3 bases, with 13 bases between. The germline V gene encodes CDR1 MDHEN and CDR2 SYDVKM. CDR3: CASSQTRGKETQYF. CDR3 nucleotides: TGTGCCAGCAGTCAGACAAGGGGTAAAGAGACCCAGTACTTC.

This chain uses TRBV12-3 or TRBV12-4 with TRBJ2-7; D remains ambiguous. This CDR3 comprises 11 residues. The V and J ends lost 6 bases and 3 bases respectively, with 6 bases between them. The CDR3 coding sequence is TGTGCCAGCAGAAAGGACTACGAGCAGTACTTC. It translates to CASRKDYEQYF.

This clonotype occurred a few times. V and J are TRBV7-2 and TRBJ2-1; D is ambiguous. Germline assignment: CDR1 SGHTA and CDR2 FQGNSA. The CDR3 extends over 12 amino acids. The ends were cut back, 5 bases at V and 3 bases at J, with 5 bases in the middle. The CDR3 spells CASSPYYNEQFF. CDR3 DNA: TGTGCCAGCAGCCCTTACTACAATGAGCAGTTCTTC.

The CDR3 is CASGYSSGNTIYF. CDR3 coding DNA: TGCGCCAGCGGATACAGCTCTGGAAACACCATATATTTT. J is TRBJ1-3 and V is TRBV5-1; D not certain. From germline, CDR1 is SGHRS and CDR2 YFSETQ. The CDR3 extends over 13 amino acids. Trimming stripped 7 bases from V and 0 bases from J, with 8 bases between.

This chain joins TRBV2 and TRBJ2-7; 8 bases are shared with TRBD1. The germline gives CDR1 SNHLY, CDR2 FYNNEI. The length of the CDR3 is 12 residues. Germline trimming cut 7 bases from V and 5 bases from J; bases unmatched to any gene: 4. The DNA for the CDR3 is TGTGCCAGCACCATGACAGGGGACGAGCAGTACTTC. Its protein is CASTMTGDEQYF.

This rearrangement joins TRBV9 to TRBJ2-7; D is undetermined. This CDR3 has 14 amino acids. Germline-derived CDR1 and CDR2 are SGDLS and YYNGEE. Trimming shortened V by 4 bases and J by 5 bases, and 16 bases separated the two germline ends. As DNA, the CDR3 is TGTGCCAGCAGCTCCTCGATAGGGAACCACGAGCAGTACTTC. It specifies CASSSSIGNHEQYF.

The V gene is TRBV3-1, the J gene TRBJ2-5, with TRBD2 as a possible D gene (5 bases). The V end lost 3 bases, the J end lost 0 bases, and 8 bases lay between the germline ends. This CDR3 has 14 amino acids. Germline V lookup: CDR1 LGHDT, CDR2 YNNKEL (reference sequence). The CDR3 region is CASSQGVNQETQYF. The CDR3 nucleotides read TGTGCCAGCAGCCAGGGAGTGAACCAAGAGACCCAGTACTTC.